The TCR beta chain under discussion was sequenced for a study of blood T cell repertoires in COVID-19. About the study: Samples came from the United States, Italy and Spain, spanning acute and convalescent COVID-19.

The CDR3 is made up of 14 amino acids. Germline CDR1 reads SGHTA; CDR2 reads FQGNSA. V was pared by 5 bases and J by 7 bases, with 5 bases of the junction left unmatched. This clone was observed once. Original methodology: Estimates of nucleated cell counts were drawn from the amplification of reference gene primers. Method: immunoSEQ multiplex PCR; TCRdb's copy keeps in-frame clones and lacks some. V and J calls and clone size are as listed in that table; D and trimming were resolved from the DNA. The sample carries 200,000 or so clones, under 90% recorded once. The chain employs TRBV7-2 and TRBJ2-4; 10 positions match TRBD1. The receptor was derived from a human donor in a cohort sampled during active COVID-19. What was sequenced was peripheral blood. The CDR3 sequence is CASSRTGGENIQYF. Written as DNA, the CDR3 is TGTGCCAGCAGCCGGACAGGGGGTGAGAACATTCAGTACTTC.